The sequence of this TCR beta chain was determined in a study of blood T cell repertoires in COVID-19. Some clones are missing from TCRdb's copy, which holds only in-frame ones; the method was immunoSEQ multiplex PCR. The sample includes 470,000 or so clones, over 75% seen only once; the top ten take approximately 2.9%. The CDR3 covers 14 residues. Germline-derived CDR1 and CDR2 are SGHRS and YFSETQ. Between the trimmed V and J ends, which lost 4 bases and 4 bases, there was a span of 11 bases. Sequenced material: peripheral blood. The chain recombines TRBV5-1 with TRBJ2-2, with a weak D call TRBD2 (5 bases). The TCR was taken from a human donor in a cohort sampled during active COVID-19. Here the CDR3 DNA reads TGCGCCAGCAGCCTTATCGAGGGCACCGGGGAGCTGTTTTTT. Encoded protein: CASSLIEGTGELFF.